This record covers a single TCR beta chain. What it binds is not known. This CDR3 is 16 amino acids long. V was shortened by 5 bases and J by 3 bases, with 20 bases between the two germline ends. These data belong to a study of cytomegalovirus exposure and HLA in healthy donors. General observations from the study: Earlier analysis found most TCR beta V segments productive about 90% or about 30% of the time. In vitro, three CMV-associated chains proved specific for CMV antigens.

PCR primers comprised 60 Vbeta and 13 Jbeta primers. Only in-frame clones appear in the TCRdb table, and some are missing; sequencing was by immunoSEQ multiplex PCR. The sample has around 130,000 clones, roughly 84% seen once. The sequencing input was PBMCs. This chain connects TRBV5-3 to TRBJ1-1; D is undetermined. TRBV5-3 is marked as an open reading frame, function uncertain. The origin of this receptor is a woman between 18 and 30 years old in good health and CMV-seropositive. The CDR3 loop reads CARSILASPGDTEAFF. The DNA of the CDR3 is TGTGCCAGAAGTATCCTCGCCTCCCCCGGAGACACTGAAGCTTTCTTT.